Listed below are T cell receptor beta chains from one sample, sequenced in a study of blood T cell repertoires in COVID-19. Sequencing used immunoSEQ multiplex PCR; TCRdb keeps in-frame clones, though not all of them. This sample has roughly 240,000 clones; approximately 86% occur once, and the top ten carry 1.5% to 2%. Material: peripheral blood. The receptors derive from a woman aged 55 to 70 who had recovered from COVID-19. CDR3s include the opening cysteine and the closing phenylalanine or tryptophan. The order of the fields is CDR3 length, V gene, clone size, J gene, D gene, CDR3 DNA, CDR3 protein. D genes are given only for firm matches. A row's size may be missing; if present it is once, few, many or a size class.

13	TRBV5-6	-	TRBJ1-6	-	TGTGCCAGCAGCGACAGTGGTAATTCACCCCTCCACTTT	CASSDSGNSPLHF
14	TRBV6-5	-	TRBJ1-4	TRBD1	TGTGCCAGCAGTTCAGGGGGCGCGGGAGAAAAACTGTTTTTT	CASSSGGAGEKLFF
13	TRBV6-5	-	TRBJ2-7	-	TGTGCCAGCAGTTACAGCAGGGGCTACGAGCAGTACTTC	CASSYSRGYEQYF
13	TRBV7-7	-	TRBJ2-1	-	TGTGCTAGCAGCACTGGACTCTCCAATGAGCAGTTCTTC	CASSTGLSNEQFF
11	TRBV9	few	TRBJ1-2	-	TGTGCCAGCAGCGCCGTTGATGGCTACACCTTC	CASSAVDGYTF
16	TRBV4-3	-	TRBJ2-1	TRBD1	TGCGCCAGCAGCCCCTCCGGGACAGGGAGGCAAAATGAGCAGTTCTTC	CASSPSGTGRQNEQFF
15	TRBV3-1/TRBV3-2	few	TRBJ2-1	-	TGTGCCAGCAGCCAGCCCAGGGGGACTAGTGGGGAGCAGTTCTTC	CASSQPRGTSGEQFF
15	TRBV4-1	-	TRBJ1-2	-	TGCGCCAGCAGCCAGACCGGGACTTTAAACTATGGCTACACCTTC	CASSQTGTLNYGYTF
15	TRBV5-1	-	TRBJ1-2	-	TGCGCCAGCAGCTTGGGACCCGGACAGTTCGATGGCTACACCTTC	CASSLGPGQFDGYTF
16	TRBV25-1	-	TRBJ1-6	-	TGTGCCAGCAGTGATACCGTATCCAGCGTCAATTCACCCCTCCACTTT	CASSDTVSSVNSPLHF
15	TRBV27	-	TRBJ2-1	TRBD1	TGTGCCAGCCATTTGGGGGCAGGGGGCTGGAATGAGCAGTTCTTC	CASHLGAGGWNEQFF
13	TRBV10-3	-	TRBJ1-1	-	TGTGCCATCAGTAGGGGGTTGGGCACTGAAGCTTTCTTT	CAISRGLGTEAFF
13	TRBV6-5	-	TRBJ1-3	TRBD1	TGTGCCACTACCGGGACAGCTGGAAACACCATATATTTT	CATTGTAGNTIYF
15	TRBV10-1	-	TRBJ1-3	-	TGCGCCAGCAGTGTCGAGGGTCCCGGAGGAAACACCATATATTTT	CASSVEGPGGNTIYF
14	TRBV7-2	-	TRBJ1-2	-	TGTGCCAGCAGCCACGGGGGTGGGGGCTATGGCTACACCTTC	CASSHGGGGYGYTF
16	TRBV5-5	-	TRBJ2-3	TRBD1	TGTGCCAGCAGCTTGGCGGGACAGTCCGGGGCAGATACGCAGTATTTT	CASSLAGQSGADTQYF
11	TRBV12-3/TRBV12-4	-	TRBJ2-4	TRBD1	TGTGCCAGCAGTTCCACAGGGGTTCAGTACTTC	CASSSTGVQYF
13	TRBV5-6	-	TRBJ2-3	TRBD1	TGTGCCAGCAGCAAGGACAGGACGTATACGCAGTATTTT	CASSKDRTYTQYF
12	TRBV12-3/TRBV12-4	once	TRBJ2-2	-	TGTGCCAGCAGTCTGACCAGCGGTGAGCTGTTTTTT	CASSLTSGELFF
17	TRBV7-2	-	TRBJ2-1	TRBD2	TGTGCCAGCAGCTTAGGTCTAGCGGGGGGTAGGTTAGATGAGCAGTTCTTC	CASSLGLAGGRLDEQFF
17	TRBV2	-	TRBJ1-4	-	TGTGCCAGCAGTGAGCTGGGCGGGGAGGCAACTAATGAAAAACTGTTTTTT	CASSELGGEATNEKLFF
15	TRBV18	once	TRBJ2-1	TRBD2	TGTGCCAGCTCACTGGAGGGACTAGCGGGGGTTGAGCAGTTCTTC	CASSLEGLAGVEQFF
14	TRBV10-3	-	TRBJ1-6	-	TGTGCCATCAGACCAGGGATGGTTAATTCACCCCTCCACTTT	CAIRPGMVNSPLHF
14	TRBV5-1	-	TRBJ2-1	-	TGCGCCAGCAGCTTGACACCGGGAAGCAGTGGGCAGTTCTTC	CASSLTPGSSGQFF
17	TRBV5-4	-	TRBJ2-5	TRBD2	TGTGCCAGCAGCGCGGGACTAGCGGGACCTTACCAAGAGACCCAGTACTTC	CASSAGLAGPYQETQYF
14	TRBV5-1	-	TRBJ2-7	-	TGCGCCAGCAGCTTGGTGGTGGGGGCGGAAGAGCAGTACTTC	CASSLVVGAEEQYF
15	TRBV18	-	TRBJ1-2	-	TGTGCCAGCTCACTCCAACAGGTCCTACACTATGGCTACACCTTC	CASSLQQVLHYGYTF
16	TRBV9	-	TRBJ1-6	TRBD1	TGTGCCAGCAGCGTAGATCCAGGGGGTAGGGTTTCACCCCTCCACTTT	CASSVDPGGRVSPLHF
13	TRBV28	-	TRBJ2-7	TRBD2	TGTGCCAGTCGCATACTAGCGGGGGACGAGCAGTACTTC	CASRILAGDEQYF
16	TRBV28	-	TRBJ1-1	TRBD1	TGTGCCAGCAGTCTACAGGGGGCGAGGGGTAACACTGAAGCTTTCTTT	CASSLQGARGNTEAFF
16	TRBV7-8	-	TRBJ1-3	-	TGTGCCAGCAGTTGGAGGGTGTATGGTGTTGGAAACACCATATATTTT	CASSWRVYGVGNTIYF
16	TRBV5-1	-	TRBJ2-2	-	TGCGCCAGCAGCTTGGAATGGGAGGCTAACACCGGGGAGCTGTTTTTT	CASSLEWEANTGELFF
16	TRBV5-6	-	TRBJ1-1	TRBD1	TGTGCCAGCAGCTTGGCGGGGGGACAGGGGGCTAGAATGGCTTTCTTT	CASSLAGGQGARMAFF